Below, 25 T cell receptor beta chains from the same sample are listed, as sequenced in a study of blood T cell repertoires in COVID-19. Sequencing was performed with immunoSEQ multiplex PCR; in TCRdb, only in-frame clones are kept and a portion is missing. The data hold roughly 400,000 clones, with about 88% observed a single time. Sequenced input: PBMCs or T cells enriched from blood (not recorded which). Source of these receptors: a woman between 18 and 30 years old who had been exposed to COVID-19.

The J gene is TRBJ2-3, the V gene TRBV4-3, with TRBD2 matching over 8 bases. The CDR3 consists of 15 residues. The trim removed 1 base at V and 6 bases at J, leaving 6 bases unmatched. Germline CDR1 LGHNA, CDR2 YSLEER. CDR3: CASSQGTSSWDTQYF. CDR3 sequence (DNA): TGCGCCAGCAGCCAAGGGACTAGCTCATGGGATACGCAGTATTTT.

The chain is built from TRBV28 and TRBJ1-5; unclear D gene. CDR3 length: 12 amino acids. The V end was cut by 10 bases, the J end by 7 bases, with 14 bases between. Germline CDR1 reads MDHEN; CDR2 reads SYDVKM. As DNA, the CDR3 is TGTGCCATCTCTTCGGGGAAGCAGCCCCAGCATTTT. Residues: CAISSGKQPQHF.

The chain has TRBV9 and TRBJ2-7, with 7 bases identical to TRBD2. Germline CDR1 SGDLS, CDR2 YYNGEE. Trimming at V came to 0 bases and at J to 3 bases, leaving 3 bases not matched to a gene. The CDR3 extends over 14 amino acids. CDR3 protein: CASSVAGGVYEQYF. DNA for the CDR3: TGTGCCAGCAGCGTAGCGGGGGGAGTCTACGAGCAGTACTTC.

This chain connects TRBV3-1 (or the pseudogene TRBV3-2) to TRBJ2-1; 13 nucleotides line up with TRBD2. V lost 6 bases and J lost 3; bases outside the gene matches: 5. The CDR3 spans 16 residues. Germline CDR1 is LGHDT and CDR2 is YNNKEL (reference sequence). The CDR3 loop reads CASSRLAGGLYNEQFF. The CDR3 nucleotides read TGTGCCAGCAGTCGACTAGCGGGGGGACTCTACAATGAGCAGTTCTTC.

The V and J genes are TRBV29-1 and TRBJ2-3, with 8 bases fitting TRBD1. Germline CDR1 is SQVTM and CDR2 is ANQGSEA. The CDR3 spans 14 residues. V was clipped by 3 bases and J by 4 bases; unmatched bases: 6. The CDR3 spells CSVDPRGRADTQYF. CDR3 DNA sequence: TGCAGCGTTGACCCCAGGGGGCGAGCAGATACGCAGTATTTT.

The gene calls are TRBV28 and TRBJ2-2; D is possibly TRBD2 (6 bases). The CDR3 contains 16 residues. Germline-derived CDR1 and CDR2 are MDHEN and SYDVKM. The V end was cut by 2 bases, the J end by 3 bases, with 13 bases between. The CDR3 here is CASSLRRGDYTGELFF. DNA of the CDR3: TGTGCCAGCAGTTTACGGCGGGGAGACTACACCGGGGAGCTGTTTTTT.

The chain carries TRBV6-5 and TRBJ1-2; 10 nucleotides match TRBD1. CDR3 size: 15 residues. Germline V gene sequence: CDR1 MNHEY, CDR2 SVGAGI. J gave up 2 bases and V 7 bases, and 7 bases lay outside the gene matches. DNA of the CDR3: TGTGCCAGCAACTCGCGGGACAGGGGAAACTATGGCTACACCTTC. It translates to CASNSRDRGNYGYTF.

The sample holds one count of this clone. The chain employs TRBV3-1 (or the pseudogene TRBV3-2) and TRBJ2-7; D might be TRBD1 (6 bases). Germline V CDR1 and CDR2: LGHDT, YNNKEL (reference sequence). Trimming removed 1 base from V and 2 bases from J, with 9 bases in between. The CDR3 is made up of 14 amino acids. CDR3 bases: TGTGCCAGCAGCCAAGCTGGACAGCCCTACGAGCAGTACTTC. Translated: CASSQAGQPYEQYF.

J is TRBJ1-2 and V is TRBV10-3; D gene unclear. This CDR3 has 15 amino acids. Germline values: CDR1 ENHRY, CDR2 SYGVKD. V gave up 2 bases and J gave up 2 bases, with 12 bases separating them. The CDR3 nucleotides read TGTGCCATCAGTGAGCCCCCGGACTCCAACTATGGCTACACCTTC. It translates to CAISEPPDSNYGYTF.

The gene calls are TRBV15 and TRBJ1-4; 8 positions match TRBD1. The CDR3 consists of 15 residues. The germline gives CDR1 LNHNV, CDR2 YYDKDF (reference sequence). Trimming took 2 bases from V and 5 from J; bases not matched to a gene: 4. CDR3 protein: CATSRRQGLNEKLFF. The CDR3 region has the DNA TGTGCCACCAGCAGACGACAGGGGTTAAATGAAAAACTGTTTTTT.

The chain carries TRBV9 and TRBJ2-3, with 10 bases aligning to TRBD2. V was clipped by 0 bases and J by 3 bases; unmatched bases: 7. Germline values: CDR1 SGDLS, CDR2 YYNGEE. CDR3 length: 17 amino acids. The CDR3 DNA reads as TGTGCCAGCAGCGTAGCCTGGGCTAGCGGGGGAACAGATACGCAGTATTTT. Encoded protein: CASSVAWASGGTDTQYF.

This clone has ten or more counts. CDR3 coding DNA: TGTGCCAGCAGCTTCGAGGGTTTGAACACTGAAGCTTTCTTT. The encoded protein is CASSFEGLNTEAFF. The gene calls are TRBV7-9 and TRBJ1-1; D unclear. CDR1 and CDR2 (germline): SEHNR, FQNEAQ (reference sequence). The CDR3 length is 14 residues. V lost 3 bases and J 0 bases, leaving 8 bases between the germline ends.

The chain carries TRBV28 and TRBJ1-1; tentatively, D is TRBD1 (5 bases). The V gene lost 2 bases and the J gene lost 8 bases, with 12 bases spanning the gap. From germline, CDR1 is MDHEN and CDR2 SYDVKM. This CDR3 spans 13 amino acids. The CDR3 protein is CASSLQGFAEAFF. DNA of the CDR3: TGTGCCAGCAGTTTACAGGGATTTGCCGAAGCTTTCTTT.

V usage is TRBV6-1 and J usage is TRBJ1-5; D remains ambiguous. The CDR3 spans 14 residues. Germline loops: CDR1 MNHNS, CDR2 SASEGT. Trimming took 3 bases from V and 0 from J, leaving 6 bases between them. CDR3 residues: CASSEADSNQPQHF. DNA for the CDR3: TGTGCCAGCAGTGAGGCCGATAGCAATCAGCCCCAGCATTTT.

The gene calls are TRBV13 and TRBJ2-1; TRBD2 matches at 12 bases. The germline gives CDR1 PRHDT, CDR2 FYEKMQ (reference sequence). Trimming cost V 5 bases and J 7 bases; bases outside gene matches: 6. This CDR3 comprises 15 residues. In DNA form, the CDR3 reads TGTGCCAGCAGCCCTAGCGGGGGGGTTTTTAATGAGCAGTTCTTC. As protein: CASSPSGGVFNEQFF.

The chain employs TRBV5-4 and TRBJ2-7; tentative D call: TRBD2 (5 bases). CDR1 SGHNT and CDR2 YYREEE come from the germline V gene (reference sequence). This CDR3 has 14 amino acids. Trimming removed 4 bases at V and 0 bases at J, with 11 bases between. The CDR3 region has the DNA TGTGCCAGCAGCCCTCGTGGGAGCTCCTACGAGCAGTACTTC. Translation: CASSPRGSSYEQYF.

The CDR3 reads CASPDRYTGELFF. CDR3 nucleotides: TGTGCCAGTCCGGACAGATACACCGGGGAGCTGTTTTTT. The V and J genes are TRBV12-3 or TRBV12-4 and TRBJ2-2, with a weak D call TRBD1 (6 bases). V dropped 9 bases and J dropped 3 bases, with 11 bases sitting between them. The length of the CDR3 is 13 residues.

The CDR3 region has the DNA TGTGCCAGCAGTCTCGGGACTAGCGGACAAGAGACCCAGTACTTC. This sequence encodes CASSLGTSGQETQYF. The V and J genes are TRBV27 and TRBJ2-5; 11 nucleotides match TRBD2. Germline lookup yields CDR1 MNHEY and CDR2 SMNVEV (reference sequence). V shed 5 bases, J shed 2 bases, and the junction held 4 bases outside the gene matches. The CDR3 loop spans 15 amino acids.

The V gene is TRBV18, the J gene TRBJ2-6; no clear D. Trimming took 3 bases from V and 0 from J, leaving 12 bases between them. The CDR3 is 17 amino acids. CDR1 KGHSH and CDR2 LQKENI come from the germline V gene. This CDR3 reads CASSPAVTRSGANVLTF. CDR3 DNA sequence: TGTGCCAGCTCACCGGCGGTAACGCGCTCTGGGGCCAACGTCCTGACTTTC.

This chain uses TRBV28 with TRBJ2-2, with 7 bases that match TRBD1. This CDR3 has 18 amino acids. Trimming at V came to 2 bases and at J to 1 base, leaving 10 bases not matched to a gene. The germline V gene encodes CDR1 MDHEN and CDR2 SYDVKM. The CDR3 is CASSLPRGSGGNTGELFF. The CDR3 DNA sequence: TGTGCCAGCAGTTTACCGCGTGGTTCAGGGGGGAACACCGGGGAGCTGTTTTTT.

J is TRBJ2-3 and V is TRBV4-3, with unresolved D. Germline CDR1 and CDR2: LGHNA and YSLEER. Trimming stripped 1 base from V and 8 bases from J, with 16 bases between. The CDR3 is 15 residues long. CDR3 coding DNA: TGCGCCAGCAGCCAAGGGAGATGGTCTGGCGGTACGCAGTATTTT. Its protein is CASSQGRWSGGTQYF.

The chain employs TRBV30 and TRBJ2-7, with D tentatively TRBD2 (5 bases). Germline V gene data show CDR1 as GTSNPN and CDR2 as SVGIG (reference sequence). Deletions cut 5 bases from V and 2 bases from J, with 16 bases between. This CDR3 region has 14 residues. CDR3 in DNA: TGTGCCTGGGGCGAGGGAAGCAGAACCTACGAGCAGTACTTC. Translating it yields CAWGEGSRTYEQYF.

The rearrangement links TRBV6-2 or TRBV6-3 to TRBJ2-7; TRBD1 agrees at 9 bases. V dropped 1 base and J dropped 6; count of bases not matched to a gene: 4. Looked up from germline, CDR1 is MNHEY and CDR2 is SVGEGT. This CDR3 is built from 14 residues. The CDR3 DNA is TGTGCCAGCAGTTACTGGGACAGGGCTCGCGAGCAGTACTTC. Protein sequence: CASSYWDRAREQYF.

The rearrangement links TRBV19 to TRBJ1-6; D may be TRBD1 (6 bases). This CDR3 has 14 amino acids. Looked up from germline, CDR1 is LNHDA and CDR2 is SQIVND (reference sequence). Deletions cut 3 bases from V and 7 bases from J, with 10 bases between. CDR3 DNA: TGTGCCAGTAGTATGCAGGGGAGCAATTCACCCCTCCACTTT. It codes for CASSMQGSNSPLHF.

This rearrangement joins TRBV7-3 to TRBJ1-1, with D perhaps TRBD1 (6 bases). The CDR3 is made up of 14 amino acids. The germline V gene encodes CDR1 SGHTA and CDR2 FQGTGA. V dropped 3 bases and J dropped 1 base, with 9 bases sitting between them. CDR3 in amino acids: CASSLTGPNTEAFF. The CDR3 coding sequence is TGTGCCAGCAGCTTGACAGGCCCGAACACTGAAGCTTTCTTT.